These 25 T cell receptor beta chains came from one sample sequenced in a study of blood T cell repertoires in COVID-19 (TCRdb year 2020). The library was obtained by the immunoSEQ multiplex PCR assay. TCRdb provides this immuneACCESS table in a form limited to in-frame rearrangements. Some clones are lacking; in checked studies, under half of them reflect an unresolved V gene, and why the rest are absent is not known. The sample table contains some 130,000 clones; only one count was recorded for 85% of them. Approximately 4.3% of the sample lies in the top ten. Sequencing was performed on peripheral blood. The origin of the receptors is a human donor in a cohort sampled during active COVID-19.

This chain links TRBV5-1 with TRBJ2-3, with a weak D call TRBD2 (5 bases). Trimming cost V 2 bases and J 4 bases, with 17 bases left between them. CDR3 length equals 16 residues. The germline CDR1 and CDR2 sequences are SGHRS and YFSETQ. DNA of the CDR3: TGCGCCAGCAGCTTATACCGAGGGCCCCTCCCAGATACGCAGTATTTT. As protein: CASSLYRGPLPDTQYF.

This sequence joins TRBV20-1 and TRBJ1-2; D remains ambiguous. Germline V gene sequence: CDR1 DFQATT, CDR2 SNEGSKA (reference sequence). Trimming cost V 3 bases and J 6 bases, with 26 bases left between them. The CDR3 length is 17 residues. CDR3: CSASGFFDSSKSDGYTF. The CDR3 coding sequence is TGCAGTGCTAGTGGGTTCTTCGACTCCTCGAAAAGTGATGGCTACACCTTC.

This chain links TRBV28 with TRBJ2-2; 11 bases match TRBD2. CDR1 MDHEN and CDR2 SYDVKM come from the germline V gene. J gave up 7 bases and V 6 bases, and 7 bases lay outside the gene matches. This CDR3 has 15 residues. The CDR3 nucleotides are TGTGCCAGCAGAGGTAGCGGGGGGGCCAGCGGGGAGCTGTTTTTT. Protein product: CASRGSGGASGELFF.

The chain joins TRBV6-5 to TRBJ2-5, with 8 bases lining up with TRBD2. The CDR3 spans 14 residues. In germline, CDR1 is MNHEY, CDR2 SVGAGI. With 10 bases clipped from V and 0 bases from J, the junction kept 7 bases outside the gene matches. The CDR3: CATSTSGDQETQYF. Written as DNA, the CDR3 is TGTGCCACCTCAACTAGCGGCGACCAAGAGACCCAGTACTTC.

This clone was counted only a few times. The chain employs TRBV2 and TRBJ1-2; D ambiguous. The CDR3 has 15 residues. Per the germline V gene, CDR1 is SNHLY and CDR2 is FYNNEI. V lost 4 bases, J lost 7 bases, and 19 bases lay in between. CDR3 coding DNA: TGTGCCAGCAGTGCCAAATTGGGTCAGGTTGTTGGCTACACCTTC. Its translation is CASSAKLGQVVGYTF.

The chain recombines TRBV5-4 with TRBJ2-5; 14 nucleotides line up with TRBD2. Germline V gene sequence: CDR1 SGHNT, CDR2 YYREEE (reference sequence). J lost 2 bases, V lost 3 bases, and 6 bases had no gene match. This CDR3 spans 17 amino acids. DNA of the CDR3: TGTGCCAGCAGCTCCGGGACTAGCGGGGGACGGCAAGAGACCCAGTACTTC. Amino acids: CASSSGTSGGRQETQYF. Drawing the rest from reference TRBV5-4 and TRBJ2-5, the complete variable domain is ETGVTQSPTHLIKTRGQQVTLRCSSQSGHNTVSWYQQALGQGPQFIFQYYREEENGRGNFPPRFSGLQFPNYSSELNVNALELDDSALYLCASSSGTSGGRQETQYFGPGTRLLVL.

This clone was counted between two and nine times. The chain recombines TRBV28 with TRBJ2-7; 9 nucleotides align to TRBD2. V gave up 6 bases and J gave up 0 bases; unmatched junction bases: 3. The V gene's germline CDR1 is MDHEN and CDR2 SYDVKM. The CDR3 loop spans 14 amino acids. The CDR3 DNA reads TGTGCCAGCAGGGGGGGACTAGCCTCCTACGAGCAGTACTTC. Its translation: CASRGGLASYEQYF.

The chain uses TRBV4-3 and TRBJ2-1, with TRBD2 identical over 8 bases. Germline assignment: CDR1 LGHNA and CDR2 YSLEER. With 0 bases clipped from V and 7 bases from J, the junction kept 11 bases outside the gene matches. This CDR3 contains 17 residues. CDR3 coding DNA: TGCGCCAGCAGCCAAGATGTCGGAGCGGGAGTAAGAAATGAGCAGTTCTTC. It codes for CASSQDVGAGVRNEQFF.

The CDR3 nucleotides are TGTGCCAGCAGCTGGGGGGACACTGAAGCTTTCTTT. This sequence encodes CASSWGDTEAFF. J is TRBJ1-1 and V is TRBV11-2; a possible D gene is TRBD1 (5 bases). Per the germline V gene, CDR1 is SGHAT and CDR2 is FQNNGV. CDR3 length: 12 residues. V was trimmed by 4 bases and J by 3 bases, leaving 6 bases between them.

The J gene is TRBJ2-7, the V gene TRBV5-1; 11 bases line up with TRBD2. This CDR3 is built from 14 residues. CDR1 and CDR2 from the germline V gene are SGHRS and YFSETQ. The V and J ends lost 4 bases and 2 bases, in that order; junction bases with no gene match: 2. As DNA, the CDR3 is TGCGCCAGCAGCCTGACTAGCGGGACCTACGAGCAGTACGTC. Amino acids: CASSLTSGTYEQYV.

This chain connects TRBV19 to TRBJ1-6, with 7 positions matching TRBD1. The CDR3 runs 15 residues. CDR1 is LNHDA and CDR2 is SQIVND in the germline V gene (reference sequence). J was trimmed by 3 bases and V by 7 bases; bases with no gene match: 6. CDR3 in amino acids: CASNGQDIYNSPLHF. As DNA, the CDR3 is TGTGCCAGTAACGGACAGGATATCTATAATTCACCCCTCCACTTT.

The J gene is TRBJ1-2, the V gene TRBV10-2; D gene ambiguous. Germline CDR1 and CDR2: WSHSY and SAAADI. CDR3 length: 14 amino acids. Trimming left V 2 bases short and J 6 bases short, with 13 bases between. The CDR3, as DNA: TGCGCCAGCAGTGAGAGGGTGAGGGAGGATGGCTACACCTTC. It translates to CASSERVREDGYTF.

The chain combines TRBV2 with TRBJ2-1, with TRBD2 identical over 11 bases. The V segment lost 0 bases and the J segment 7 bases; nucleotides outside the gene matches: 5. The germline CDR1 and CDR2 sequences are SNHLY and FYNNEI. The CDR3 contains 16 residues. CDR3 residues: CASSEAGTSGYNEQFF. CDR3 bases: TGTGCCAGCAGTGAAGCAGGGACTAGCGGTTATAATGAGCAGTTCTTC.

The chain carries TRBV11-3 and TRBJ1-5, with D hard to call. V lost 5 bases and J 6 bases, leaving 11 bases between the germline ends. This CDR3 has 13 amino acids. CDR1 is SGHNT, CDR2 YENEEA, per germline. CDR3 nucleotide sequence: TGTGCCAGCAGCCTGTCTCGGGTTCAGCCCCAGCATTTT. This encodes CASSLSRVQPQHF.

Written as DNA, the CDR3 is TGTGCCAGCAGTTACCATCCGACAGCGAACACCGGGGAGCTGTTTTTT. It encodes CASSYHPTANTGELFF. The V and J genes are TRBV6-6 and TRBJ2-2, with D possibly TRBD1 on 5 matching bases. Per the germline V gene, CDR1 is MNHNY and CDR2 is SVGAGI (reference sequence). Trimming shortened V by 2 bases and J by 0 bases, and 10 bases separated the two germline ends. The CDR3 runs to 16 residues.

The chain uses TRBV7-3 and TRBJ2-1, with TRBD2 matching over 11 bases. CDR1 is SGHTA and CDR2 is FQGTGA in the germline V gene. This CDR3 is built from 15 residues. The V gene end was trimmed by 5 bases and the J gene end by 4 bases; junction bases not matched to a gene: 4. The CDR3 DNA is TGTGCCAGCAGCCAGACTAGCGGGGTATACAATGAGCAGTTCTTC. Translating it yields CASSQTSGVYNEQFF.

The V gene is TRBV4-3, the J gene TRBJ1-1; possibly TRBD1 for D (6 bases). V lost 0 bases and J 8 bases, leaving 13 bases between the germline ends. Germline V gene data show CDR1 as LGHNA and CDR2 as YSLEER. This CDR3 is built from 14 residues. The CDR3 spells CASSQDLVGGEAFF. The CDR3 DNA sequence: TGCGCCAGCAGCCAAGATTTGGTAGGGGGAGAAGCTTTCTTT.

The chain is built from TRBV4-1 and TRBJ2-3; 11 bases match TRBD2. The germline V gene encodes CDR1 MGHRA and CDR2 YSYEKL. This CDR3 is built from 19 residues. The ends lost 1 base at V and 7 bases at J; junction bases unmatched: 16. CDR3 DNA: TGCGCCAGCAGCCAAGTAGTAGCGGGAGGGCCTATTTCTACTTATACGCAGTATTTT. Translated: CASSQVVAGGPISTYTQYF.

V is TRBV6-5 and J is TRBJ1-5; no firm D call. Per the germline V gene, CDR1 is MNHEY and CDR2 is SVGAGI. The CDR3 contains 15 residues. Trimming cost V 6 bases and J 0 bases, with 12 bases left between them. In DNA form, the CDR3 reads TGTGCCAGCAGAGATTATCCCTATAGCAATCAGCCCCAGCATTTT. It specifies CASRDYPYSNQPQHF.

This clone was seen ten or more times. The rearrangement links TRBV11-2 to TRBJ2-2, with D possibly TRBD1 on 6 matching bases. Between the trimmed V and J ends, which lost 4 bases and 2 bases, there was a span of 17 bases. The CDR3 consists of 17 residues. Germline V gene data show CDR1 as SGHAT and CDR2 as FQNNGV. CDR3 amino acids: CASSSPRPGVNTGELFF. The CDR3 region has the DNA TGTGCCAGCAGCTCCCCACGCCCAGGGGTCAACACCGGGGAGCTGTTTTTT.

The chain carries TRBV14 and TRBJ2-5, with a tentative D call TRBD2 (5 bases). Germline V gives CDR1 SGHDN, CDR2 FVKESK. The length of the CDR3 is 15 residues. Trimming removed 1 base from V and 5 bases from J, with 14 bases in between. The CDR3 DNA reads TGTGCCAGCAGCCAAGGACGGGGTGGTTGGGAGACCCAGTACTTC. As protein: CASSQGRGGWETQYF.

This CDR3 reads CSAITRRNSPLHF. CDR3 nucleotide sequence: TGCAGCGCTATAACCAGGCGTAATTCACCCCTCCACTTT. The chain combines TRBV29-1 with TRBJ1-6; no clear D. V lost 7 bases and J lost 6, with 13 bases in between. The CDR3 loop spans 13 amino acids. The germline gives CDR1 SQVTM, CDR2 ANQGSEA.

V gene TRBV9 combines with J gene TRBJ2-5, with D perhaps matching TRBD2 (5 bases). V was clipped by 3 bases and J by 5 bases, with 14 bases between them. The CDR3 runs 14 residues. CDR1 SGDLS and CDR2 YYNGEE come from the germline V gene. The CDR3: CASSASTSYETQYF. The CDR3 DNA reads TGTGCCAGCAGCGCCAGTACTAGTTACGAGACCCAGTACTTC.

V usage is TRBV3-1 (or the pseudogene TRBV3-2) and J usage is TRBJ2-7, with 10 nucleotides matching TRBD1. The CDR3 loop spans 13 amino acids. V shed 6 bases, J shed 6 bases, and the junction held 5 bases outside the gene matches. The germline gives CDR1 LGHDT, CDR2 YNNKEL (reference sequence). CDR3 nucleotide sequence: TGTGCCAGCAGTCGCGGACAGGGGGGCGAGCAGTACTTC. It is translated as CASSRGQGGEQYF.

This chain joins TRBV6-2 or TRBV6-3 and TRBJ2-7; D not certain. Between the trimmed V and J ends, which lost 6 bases and 2 bases, there was a span of 5 bases. Germline V gene sequence: CDR1 MNHEY, CDR2 SVGEGT. The CDR3 extends over 11 amino acids. The CDR3 loop reads CASSTPYEQYF. The CDR3 region has the DNA TGTGCCAGCAGCACACCCTACGAGCAGTACTTC.